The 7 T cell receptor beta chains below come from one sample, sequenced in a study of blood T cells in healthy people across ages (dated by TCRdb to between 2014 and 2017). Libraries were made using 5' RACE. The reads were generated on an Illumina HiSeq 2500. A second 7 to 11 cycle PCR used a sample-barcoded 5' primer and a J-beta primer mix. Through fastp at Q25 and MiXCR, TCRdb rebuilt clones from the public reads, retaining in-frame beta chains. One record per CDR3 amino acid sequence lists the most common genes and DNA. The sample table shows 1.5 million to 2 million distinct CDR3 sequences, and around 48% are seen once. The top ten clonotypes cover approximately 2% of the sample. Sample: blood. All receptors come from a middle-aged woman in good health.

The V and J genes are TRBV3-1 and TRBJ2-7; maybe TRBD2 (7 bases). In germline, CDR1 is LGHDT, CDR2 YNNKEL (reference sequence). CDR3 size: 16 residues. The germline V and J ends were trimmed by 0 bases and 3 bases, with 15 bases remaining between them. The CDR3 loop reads CASSQDRGAWGYEQYF. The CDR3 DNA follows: TGTGCCAGCAGCCAAGATCGGGGGGCTTGGGGCTACGAGCAGTACTTC.

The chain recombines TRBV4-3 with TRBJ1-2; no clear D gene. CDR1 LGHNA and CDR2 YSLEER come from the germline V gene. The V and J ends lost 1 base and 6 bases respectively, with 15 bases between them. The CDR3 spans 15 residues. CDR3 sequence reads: CASSQVGRPPDGYTF. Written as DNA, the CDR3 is TGCGCCAGCAGCCAAGTCGGAAGACCACCGGATGGCTACACCTTC.

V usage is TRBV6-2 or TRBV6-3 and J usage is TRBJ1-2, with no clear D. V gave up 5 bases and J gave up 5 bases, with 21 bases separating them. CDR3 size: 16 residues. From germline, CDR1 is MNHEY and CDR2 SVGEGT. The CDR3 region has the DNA TGTGCCAGCAGTCGAGATGGGTCCTTCACCGAATATGGCTACACCTTC. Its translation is CASSRDGSFTEYGYTF.

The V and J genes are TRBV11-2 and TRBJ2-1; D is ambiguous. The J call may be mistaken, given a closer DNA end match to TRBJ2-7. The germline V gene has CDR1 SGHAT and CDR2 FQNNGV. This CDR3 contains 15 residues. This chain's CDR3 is CASSLVLSSYNEQYF. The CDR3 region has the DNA TGTGCCAGCAGCTTAGTTCTGAGCTCCTACAATGAGCAGTACTTC.

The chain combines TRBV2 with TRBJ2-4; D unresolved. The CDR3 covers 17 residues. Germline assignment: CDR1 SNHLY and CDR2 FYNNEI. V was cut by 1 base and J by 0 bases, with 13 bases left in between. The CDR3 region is CASSEGALSLAKNIQYF. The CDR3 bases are TGTGCCAGCAGTGAAGGGGCCTTAAGCTTAGCCAAAAACATTCAGTACTTC.

The CDR3 DNA follows: TGTGCCAGCAGCCCCCTAGGGTCCACCTCCTACGAGCAGTACTTC. Amino acid sequence: CASSPLGSTSYEQYF. V and J are TRBV5-6 and TRBJ2-7; D not certain. Germline lookup yields CDR1 SGHDT and CDR2 YYEEEE. V gave up 4 bases and J gave up 0 bases, with 14 bases separating them. The CDR3 consists of 15 residues.

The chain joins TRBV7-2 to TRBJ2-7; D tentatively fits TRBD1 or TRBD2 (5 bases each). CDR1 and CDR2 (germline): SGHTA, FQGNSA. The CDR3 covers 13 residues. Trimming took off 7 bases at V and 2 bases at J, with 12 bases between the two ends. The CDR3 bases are TGTGCCAGCATGATGGGGGTAACCTACGAGCAGTACTTC. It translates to CASMMGVTYEQYF.